These 7 T cell receptor beta chains were sequenced from one sample in a study of blood T cell repertoires in COVID-19. Produced via immunoSEQ multiplex PCR; TCRdb's table is partial and in-frame only. The repertoire includes about 200,000 clones, roughly 85% of them detected once, and around 5.2% sits in the top ten. Sequenced material: peripheral blood. The origin of the receptors is a woman aged 80 or older with acute or convalescent COVID-19.

This chain joins TRBV6-5 and TRBJ1-1, with TRBD1 matching over 8 bases. Losses at the gene ends were 4 bases for V and 5 bases for J; bases not matched to a gene: 6. From germline, CDR1 is MNHEY and CDR2 SVGAGI. The CDR3 has 14 amino acids. The DNA for the CDR3 is TGTGCCAGCAGTTCGACAGGGGATTCGACTGAAGCTTTCTTT. This encodes CASSSTGDSTEAFF.

The chain couples TRBV5-6 to TRBJ2-1; D is possibly TRBD2 (5 bases). Germline-derived CDR1 and CDR2 are SGHDT and YYEEEE. Trimming stripped 5 bases from V and 5 bases from J, with 11 bases between. The CDR3 length is 13 residues. The CDR3 loop reads CASSRTPDNEQFF. CDR3 nucleotide sequence: TGTGCCAGCAGTCGGACTCCTGACAATGAGCAGTTCTTC.

The chain joins TRBV15 to TRBJ1-2; the match to TRBD1 covers 8 bases. V was clipped by 1 base and J by 3 bases; unmatched bases: 7. The CDR3 length is 16 residues. Germline lookup yields CDR1 LNHNV and CDR2 YYDKDF (reference sequence). The CDR3 DNA is TGTGCCACCAGCAGAGGACAGGGGCTTGGGGACTATGGCTACACCTTC. Amino acids: CATSRGQGLGDYGYTF.

V and J are TRBV6-4 and TRBJ2-7; possibly TRBD1 for D (5 bases). The germline V gene has CDR1 MRHNA and CDR2 SNTAGT. Trimming left V 4 bases short and J 7 bases short, with 14 bases between. The CDR3 sequence is 13 residues long. CDR3 protein: CASSAQASGEQYF. CDR3 sequence (DNA): TGTGCCAGCAGTGCCCAAGCCTCAGGGGAGCAGTACTTC.

The gene calls are TRBV9 and TRBJ2-3; D is undetermined. Trimming took 0 bases from V and 3 from J, leaving 5 bases between them. Germline CDR1 reads SGDLS; CDR2 reads YYNGEE. This CDR3 region has 13 residues. CDR3 sequence (DNA): TGTGCCAGCAGCGTAGTATTAACAGATACGCAGTATTTT. It specifies CASSVVLTDTQYF.

The V and J genes are TRBV27 and TRBJ1-5; 7 bases fit TRBD1. The CDR3 has 16 residues. J lost 5 bases, V lost 6 bases, and 13 bases had no gene match. Germline assignment: CDR1 MNHEY and CDR2 SMNVEV (reference sequence). CDR3 amino acids: CASRFQGQAPHQPQHF. The CDR3 nucleotides are TGTGCCAGCAGATTTCAAGGACAGGCCCCCCATCAGCCCCAGCATTTT.

The rearrangement joins TRBV5-1 to TRBJ1-2; D may be TRBD1 (5 bases). This CDR3 contains 15 residues. Germline V gives CDR1 SGHRS, CDR2 YFSETQ. The V gene lost 4 bases and the J gene lost 4 bases, with 17 bases spanning the gap. The CDR3 is CASSPGGERGYGYTF. The CDR3 bases are TGCGCCAGCAGCCCAGGAGGGGAGAGGGGCTATGGCTACACCTTC.